These T cell receptor beta chains were read from a single sample in a study of T cells in Graves' hyperthyroidism and ophthalmopathy. MiXCR, applied by TCRdb to the multiplex PCR reads, yields one record per CDR3 protein. The sample has around 520,000 distinct CDR3 sequences, approximately 14% seen once. The specimen was blood. The receptor set was obtained from a woman aged 40 to 50 with Graves' hyperthyroidism. The CDR3 runs from the conserved cysteine through the conserved F or W. D genes are given only for firm matches. Clone size is stated in some rows and not others, as once, few, many or a class when expanded.

cdr3_nt,cdr3_aa,j_call,v_call,clone_size,d_call
TGTGCCAGCAGCCAATCCGGAACCACAGATACGCAGTATTTT,CASSQSGTTDTQYF,TRBJ2-3,TRBV3-1,many,-
TGTGCCAGCAGTTTACTAGCGGGCTACGAGCAGTACTTC,CASSLLAGYEQYF,TRBJ2-7,TRBV6-2/TRBV6-3,few,TRBD2
TGTGCCAGCAGCCAAGGGACAGGGGTATGCGAGCAGTACTTC,CASSQGTGVCEQYF,TRBJ2-7,TRBV28,-,TRBD1
TGTGCCAGCAATTCGGACAGGGTTAACTATGGCTACACCTTC,CASNSDRVNYGYTF,TRBJ1-2,TRBV28,many,TRBD1
TGCGCCAGCAGCCCTGCTTTTACCGGGACTAGCGTCCAAGAGACCCAGTACTTC,CASSPAFTGTSVQETQYF,TRBJ2-5,TRBV5-1,-,TRBD2
TGTGCCAGCAGCCGGGACAGCGTTAATTCACCCCTCCACTTT,CASSRDSVNSPLHF,TRBJ1-6,TRBV9,many,TRBD1
TGTGCCAGCACCCTTATTGTAGCGGGAGGGCCGGGGGAGCTGTTTTTT,CASTLIVAGGPGELFF,TRBJ2-2,TRBV7-2,few,TRBD2
TGTGCCAGGAGCACCAAGCGGGGAACCTACAATGAGCAGTTCTTC,CARSTKRGTYNEQFF,TRBJ2-1,TRBV9,many,TRBD2
TGCGCCAGCAGCCAACAAGCGGTTCGGGAGACCCAGTACTTC,CASSQQAVRETQYF,TRBJ2-5,TRBV4-1,many,-
TGTGCCAGCAGTAACCGGGACAGAGAGAGGAACTATGGCTACACCTTC,CASSNRDRERNYGYTF,TRBJ1-2,TRBV12-3/TRBV12-4,many,TRBD1
TGTGCTTGGACTCACGGAACGAGCTCCTACAATGAGCAGTTCTTC,CAWTHGTSSYNEQFF,TRBJ2-1,TRBV30,many,-
TGTGCCAGCAGTGAATTCCGGGACTATTCCTACGAGCAGTACTTC,CASSEFRDYSYEQYF,TRBJ2-7,TRBV6-1,-,TRBD2
TGCAGTGCCGGGCCCTCCTACAATGAGCAGTTCTTC,CSAGPSYNEQFF,TRBJ2-1,TRBV20-1,many,-